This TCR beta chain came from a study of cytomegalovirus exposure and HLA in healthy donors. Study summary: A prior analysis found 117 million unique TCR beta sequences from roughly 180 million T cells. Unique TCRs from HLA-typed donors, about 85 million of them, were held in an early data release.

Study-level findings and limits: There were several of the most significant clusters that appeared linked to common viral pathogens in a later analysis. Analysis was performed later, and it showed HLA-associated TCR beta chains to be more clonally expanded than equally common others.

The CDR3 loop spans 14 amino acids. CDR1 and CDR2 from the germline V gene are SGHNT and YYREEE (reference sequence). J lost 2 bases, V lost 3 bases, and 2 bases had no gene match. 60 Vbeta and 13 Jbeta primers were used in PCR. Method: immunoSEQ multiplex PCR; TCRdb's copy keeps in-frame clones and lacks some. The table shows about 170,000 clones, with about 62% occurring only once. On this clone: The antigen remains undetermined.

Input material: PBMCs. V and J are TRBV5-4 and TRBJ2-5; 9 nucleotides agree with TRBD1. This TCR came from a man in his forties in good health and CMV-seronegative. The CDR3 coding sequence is TGTGCCAGCAGCTGGGGACAGGGACAAGAGACCCAGTACTTC. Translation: CASSWGQGQETQYF. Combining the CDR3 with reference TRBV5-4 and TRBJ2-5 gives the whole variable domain ETGVTQSPTHLIKTRGQQVTLRCSSQSGHNTVSWYQQALGQGPQFIFQYYREEENGRGNFPPRFSGLQFPNYSSELNVNALELDDSALYLCASSWGQGQETQYFGPGTRLLVL.